These 7 T cell receptor beta chains were all obtained from the same sample, sequenced in a study of shared T cell receptors in the human thymus. Produced via immunoSEQ multiplex PCR; TCRdb's table is partial and in-frame only. The sample consists of about 730,000 clones, roughly 85% of them appearing once. The data were also submitted as part of a second study, on human thymus T cells.

What was sequenced was thymocytes. Receptors were obtained from a girl less than two years old with a congenital heart defect.

This sequence joins TRBV6-1 and TRBJ2-7, with 12 bases identical to TRBD2. CDR1 is MNHNS and CDR2 is SASEGT in the germline V gene. V was pared by 1 base and J by 3 bases, with 1 base of the junction left unmatched. The CDR3 totals 15 residues. CDR3 sequence reads: CASSEGTSGVYEQYF. The CDR3 DNA sequence: TGTGCCAGCAGTGAAGGGACTAGCGGGGTCTACGAGCAGTACTTC.

The gene calls are TRBV5-4 and TRBJ2-2, with TRBD1 as a possible D gene (6 bases). CDR3 length: 20 residues. CDR1 and CDR2 from the germline V gene are SGHNT and YYREEE (reference sequence). V was clipped by 7 bases and J by 2 bases, with 30 bases between them. The CDR3 nucleotides read TGTGCCAGCCCCCGTCTCTACAGGGCCGACCCCCCCCTCAACACCGGGGAGCTGTTTTTT. Translated, it gives CASPRLYRADPPLNTGELFF.

A few counts support this clone. V and J are TRBV2 and TRBJ1-1, with 10 bases lining up with TRBD1. CDR1 SNHLY and CDR2 FYNNEI come from the germline V gene. With V trimmed by 5 bases and J by 4 bases, 1 base remained unmatched. This CDR3 is built from 13 residues. For the CDR3, the DNA is TGTGCCAGCAGTCGGACAGGGGGCACTGAAGCTTTCTTT. Its translation is CASSRTGGTEAFF.

CDR3 amino acids: CASTGGFEAFF. The CDR3 DNA reads TGTGCCAGCACCGGAGGCTTTGAAGCTTTCTTT. V gene TRBV7-9 combines with J gene TRBJ1-1; D gene uncertain. V was pared by 7 bases and J by 7 bases, with 10 bases between. The CDR3 runs 11 residues. Germline CDR1 reads SEHNR; CDR2 reads FQNEAQ (reference sequence).

The chain carries TRBV6-1 and TRBJ1-1; a possible D gene is TRBD1 (5 bases). Deletions cut 4 bases from V and 11 bases from J, with 17 bases between. CDR3 length equals 13 residues. Germline assignment: CDR1 MNHNS and CDR2 SASEGT. CDR3: CASSGRHRSVAFF. The CDR3 bases are TGTGCCAGCAGTGGTCGACACAGGTCTGTGGCTTTCTTT.

V and J are TRBV7-8 and TRBJ1-3, with D possibly matching TRBD1 (6 bases). The CDR3 is 15 amino acids. Germline V gene data show CDR1 as SGHVS and CDR2 as FQNEAQ. The germline V and J ends were trimmed by 7 bases and 4 bases, with 17 bases remaining between them. The CDR3 is CASTQGSGTGNTIYF. In DNA, the CDR3 is TGTGCCAGCACCCAAGGATCTGGGACAGGAAACACCATATATTTT.

The rearrangement uses TRBV10-3 and TRBJ1-5; 8 bases fit TRBD1. Germline V gene sequence: CDR1 ENHRY, CDR2 SYGVKD. The J segment lost 0 bases and the V segment lost 4 bases, leaving 2 bases of the junction unmatched. The CDR3 has 15 residues. The CDR3 region has the DNA TGTGCCATCAGTGCGGGACAGGCTAGCAATCAGCCCCAGCATTTT. It specifies CAISAGQASNQPQHF.